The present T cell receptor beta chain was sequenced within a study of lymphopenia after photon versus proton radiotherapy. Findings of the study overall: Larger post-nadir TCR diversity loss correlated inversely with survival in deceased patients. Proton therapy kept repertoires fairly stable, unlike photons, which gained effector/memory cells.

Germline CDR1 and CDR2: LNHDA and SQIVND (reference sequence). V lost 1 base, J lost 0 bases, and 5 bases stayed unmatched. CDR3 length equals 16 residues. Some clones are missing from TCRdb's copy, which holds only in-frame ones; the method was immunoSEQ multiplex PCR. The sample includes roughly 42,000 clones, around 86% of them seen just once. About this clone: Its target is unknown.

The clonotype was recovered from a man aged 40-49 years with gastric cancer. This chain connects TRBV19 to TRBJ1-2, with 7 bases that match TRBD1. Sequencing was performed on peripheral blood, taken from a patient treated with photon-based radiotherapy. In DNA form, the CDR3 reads TGTGCCAGTAGTATAGGGACAGGAATTACTAACTATGGCTACACCTTC. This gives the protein CASSIGTGITNYGYTF.